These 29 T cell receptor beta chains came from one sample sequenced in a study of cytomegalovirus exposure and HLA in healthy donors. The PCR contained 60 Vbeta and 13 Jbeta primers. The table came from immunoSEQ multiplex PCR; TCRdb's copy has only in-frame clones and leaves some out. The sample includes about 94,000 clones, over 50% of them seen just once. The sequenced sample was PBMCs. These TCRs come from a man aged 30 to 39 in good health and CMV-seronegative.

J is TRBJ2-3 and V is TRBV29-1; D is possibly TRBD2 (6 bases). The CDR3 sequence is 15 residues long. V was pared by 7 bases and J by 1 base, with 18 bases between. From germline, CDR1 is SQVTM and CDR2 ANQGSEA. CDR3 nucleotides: TGCAGCGCCCACAGTCCCGCTAGCGGCACAGATACGCAGTATTTT. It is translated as CSAHSPASGTDTQYF.

The CDR3, as DNA: TGTGCCAGCAGCCAAGGGTGGGATGTGACAGGGGATCATAATGAGCAGTTCTTC. It codes for CASSQGWDVTGDHNEQFF. J is TRBJ2-1 and V is TRBV14; 8 bases are a match to TRBD1. The V gene end was trimmed by 1 base and the J gene end by 7 bases; junction bases not matched to a gene: 15. The CDR3 is 18 residues long. Germline assignment: CDR1 SGHDN and CDR2 FVKESK.

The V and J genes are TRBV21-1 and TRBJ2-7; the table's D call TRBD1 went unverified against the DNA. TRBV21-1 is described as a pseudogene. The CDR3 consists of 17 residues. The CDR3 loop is CASKKMYGTGDFYEQYF. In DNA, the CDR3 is TGTGCCAGCAAAAAGATGTACGGGACAGGGGACTTCTACGAGCAGTACTTC.

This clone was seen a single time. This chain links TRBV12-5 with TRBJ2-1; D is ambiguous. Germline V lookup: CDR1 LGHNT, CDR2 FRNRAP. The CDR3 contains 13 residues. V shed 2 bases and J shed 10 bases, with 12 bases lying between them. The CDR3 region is CASGLTPREEQFF. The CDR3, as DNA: TGTGCTAGTGGTTTGACCCCTAGAGAAGAGCAGTTCTTC.

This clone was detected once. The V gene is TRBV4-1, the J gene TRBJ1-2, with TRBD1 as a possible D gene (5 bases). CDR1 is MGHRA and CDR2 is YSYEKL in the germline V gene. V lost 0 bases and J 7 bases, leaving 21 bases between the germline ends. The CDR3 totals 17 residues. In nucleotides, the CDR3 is TGCGCCAGCAGCCAAGAAAAGCACAGGTCAGATAACGGTGGCTACACCTTC. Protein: CASSQEKHRSDNGGYTF.

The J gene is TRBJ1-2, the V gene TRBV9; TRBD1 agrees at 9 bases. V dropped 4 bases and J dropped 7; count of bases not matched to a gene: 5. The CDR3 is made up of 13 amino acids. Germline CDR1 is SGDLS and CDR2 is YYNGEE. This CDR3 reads CASSLQGAGGYTF. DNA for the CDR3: TGTGCCAGCAGCTTACAGGGGGCGGGTGGCTACACCTTC.

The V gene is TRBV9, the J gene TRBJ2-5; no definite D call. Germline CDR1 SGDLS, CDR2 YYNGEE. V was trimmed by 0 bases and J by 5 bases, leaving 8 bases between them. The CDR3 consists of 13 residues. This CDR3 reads CASSVGHKETQYF. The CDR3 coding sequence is TGTGCCAGCAGCGTAGGGCACAAGGAGACCCAGTACTTC.

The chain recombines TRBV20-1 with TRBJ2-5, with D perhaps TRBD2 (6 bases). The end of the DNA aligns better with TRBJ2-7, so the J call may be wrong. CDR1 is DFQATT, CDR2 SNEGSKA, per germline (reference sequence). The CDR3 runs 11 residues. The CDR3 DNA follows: TGCAGTGCTAGGGGGGGTTACGAGCAGTACTTC. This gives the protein CSARGGYEQYF.

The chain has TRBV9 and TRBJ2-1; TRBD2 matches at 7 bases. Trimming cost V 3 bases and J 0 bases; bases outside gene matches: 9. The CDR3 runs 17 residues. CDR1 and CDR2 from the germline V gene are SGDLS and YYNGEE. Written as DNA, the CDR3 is TGTGCCAGCAGCGAGCCCCCTGGGGGGGGCTCCTACAATGAGCAGTTCTTC. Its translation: CASSEPPGGGSYNEQFF.

The CDR3 sequence is CASSPLRGKDTGELFF. The CDR3 region has the DNA TGTGCCAGCTCACCCCTAAGGGGGAAGGACACCGGGGAGCTGTTTTTT. The rearrangement joins TRBV18 to TRBJ2-2, with TRBD1 as a possible D gene (6 bases). This CDR3 spans 16 amino acids. Germline V gene lookup returns CDR1 KGHSH and CDR2 LQKENI. V lost 3 bases and J 3 bases, leaving 14 bases between the germline ends.

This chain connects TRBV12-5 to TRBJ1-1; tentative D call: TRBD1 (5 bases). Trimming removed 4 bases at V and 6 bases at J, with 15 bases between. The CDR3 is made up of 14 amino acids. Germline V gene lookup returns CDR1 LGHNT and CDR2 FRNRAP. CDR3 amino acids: CASGSGLWDSEAFF. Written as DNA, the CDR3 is TGTGCTAGTGGTTCGGGACTCTGGGATTCTGAAGCTTTCTTT.

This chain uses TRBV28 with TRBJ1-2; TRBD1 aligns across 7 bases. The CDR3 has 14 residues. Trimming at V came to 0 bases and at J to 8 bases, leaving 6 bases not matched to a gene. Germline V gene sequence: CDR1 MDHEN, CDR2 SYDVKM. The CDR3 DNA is TGTGCCAGCAGTTTATGGAGGGGGCCAAGAGGCTACACCTTC. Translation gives CASSLWRGPRGYTF.

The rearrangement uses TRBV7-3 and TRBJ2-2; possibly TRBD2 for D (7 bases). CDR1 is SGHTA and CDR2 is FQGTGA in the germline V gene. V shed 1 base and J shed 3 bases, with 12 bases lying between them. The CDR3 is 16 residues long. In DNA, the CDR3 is TGTGCCAGCAGCTTAAGTGGGAGGGGGGACACCGGGGAGCTGTTTTTT. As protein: CASSLSGRGDTGELFF. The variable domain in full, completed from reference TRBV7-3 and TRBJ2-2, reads GAGVSQTPSNKVTEKGKYVELRCDPISGHTALYWYRQSLGQGPEFLIYFQGTGAADDSGLPNDRFFAVRPEGSVSTLKIQRTERGDSAVYLCASSLSGRGDTGELFFGEGSRLTVL.

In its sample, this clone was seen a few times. The CDR3 protein is CANRGGECPSSYEQYF. CDR3 nucleotide sequence: TGCGCCAACCGGGGGGGGGAATGCCCCAGCTCCTACGAGCAGTACTTC. V is TRBV5-1 and J is TRBJ2-7, with 8 positions matching TRBD2. The V gene's germline CDR1 is SGHRS and CDR2 YFSETQ. The J segment lost 0 bases and the V segment lost 9 bases, leaving 14 bases of the junction unmatched. The CDR3 length is 16 residues.

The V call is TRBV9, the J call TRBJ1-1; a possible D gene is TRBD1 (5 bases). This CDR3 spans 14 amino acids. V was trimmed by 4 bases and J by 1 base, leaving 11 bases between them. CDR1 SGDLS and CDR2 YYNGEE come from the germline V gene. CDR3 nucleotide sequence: TGTGCCAGCAGCTTCTCGGGGGAGAACACTGAAGCTTTCTTT. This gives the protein CASSFSGENTEAFF.

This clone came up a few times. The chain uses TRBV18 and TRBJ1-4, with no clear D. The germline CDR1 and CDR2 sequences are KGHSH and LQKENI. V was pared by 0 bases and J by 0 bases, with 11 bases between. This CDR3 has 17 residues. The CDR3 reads CASSPPGRRSTNEKLFF. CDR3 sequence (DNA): TGTGCCAGCTCACCACCGGGCAGGAGGTCAACTAATGAAAAACTGTTTTTT.

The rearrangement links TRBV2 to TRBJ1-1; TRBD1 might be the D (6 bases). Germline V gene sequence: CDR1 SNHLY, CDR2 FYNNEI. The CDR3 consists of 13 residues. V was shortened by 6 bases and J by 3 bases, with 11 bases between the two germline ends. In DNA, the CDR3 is TGTGCCAGCAGAGTGGACAGCGACACTGAAGCTTTCTTT. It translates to CASRVDSDTEAFF.

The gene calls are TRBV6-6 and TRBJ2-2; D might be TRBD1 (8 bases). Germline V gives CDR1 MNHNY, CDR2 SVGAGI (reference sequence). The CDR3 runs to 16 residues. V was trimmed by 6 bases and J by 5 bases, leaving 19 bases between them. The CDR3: CASRALQGGSTGELFF. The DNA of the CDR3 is TGTGCCAGCAGGGCCCTACAGGGGGGGTCGACCGGGGAGCTGTTTTTT.

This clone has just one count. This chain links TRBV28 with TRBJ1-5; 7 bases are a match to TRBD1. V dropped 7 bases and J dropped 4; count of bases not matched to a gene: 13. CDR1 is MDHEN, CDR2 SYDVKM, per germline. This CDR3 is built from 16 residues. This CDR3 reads CASTDPTGFPNQPQHF. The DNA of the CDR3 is TGTGCCAGCACCGACCCGACAGGGTTCCCAAATCAGCCCCAGCATTTT.

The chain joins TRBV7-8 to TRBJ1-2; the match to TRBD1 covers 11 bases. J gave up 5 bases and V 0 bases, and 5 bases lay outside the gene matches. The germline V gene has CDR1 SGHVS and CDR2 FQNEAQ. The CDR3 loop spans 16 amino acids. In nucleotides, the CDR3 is TGTGCCAGCAGCTTAGCGCGCGGACAGGGGGCATATGGCTACACCTTC. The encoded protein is CASSLARGQGAYGYTF.

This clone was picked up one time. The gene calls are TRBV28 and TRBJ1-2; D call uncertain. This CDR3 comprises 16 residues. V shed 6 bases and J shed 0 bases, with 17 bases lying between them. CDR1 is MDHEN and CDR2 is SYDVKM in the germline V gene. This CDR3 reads CASSLPGGGANYGYTF. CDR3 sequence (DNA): TGTGCCAGCAGCCTCCCCGGAGGTGGGGCTAACTATGGCTACACCTTC.

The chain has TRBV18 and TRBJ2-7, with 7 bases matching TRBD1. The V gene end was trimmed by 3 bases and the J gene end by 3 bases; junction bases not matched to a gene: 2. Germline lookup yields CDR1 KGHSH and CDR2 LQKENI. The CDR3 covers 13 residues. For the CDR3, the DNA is TGTGCCAGCTCACCGGGACAGTACTACGAGCAGTACTTC. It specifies CASSPGQYYEQYF.

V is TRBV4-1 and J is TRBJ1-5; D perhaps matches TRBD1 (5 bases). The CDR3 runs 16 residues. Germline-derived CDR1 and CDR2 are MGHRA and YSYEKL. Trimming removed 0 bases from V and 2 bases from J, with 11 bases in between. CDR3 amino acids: CASSQDRGEGNQPQHF. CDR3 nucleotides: TGCGCCAGCAGCCAAGACCGGGGGGAGGGCAATCAGCCCCAGCATTTT.

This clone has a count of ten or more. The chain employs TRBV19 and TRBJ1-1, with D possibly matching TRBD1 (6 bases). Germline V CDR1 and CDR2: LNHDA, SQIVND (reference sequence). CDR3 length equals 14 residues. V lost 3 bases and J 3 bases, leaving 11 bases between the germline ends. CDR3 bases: TGTGCCAGTAGTATCGAGGGGGGGCACACTGAAGCTTTCTTT. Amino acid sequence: CASSIEGGHTEAFF. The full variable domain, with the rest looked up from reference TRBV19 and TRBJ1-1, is DGGITQSPKYLFRKEGQNVTLSCEQNLNHDAMYWYRQDPGQGLRLIYYSQIVNDFQKGDIAEGYSVSREKKESFPLTVTSAQKNPTAFYLCASSIEGGHTEAFFGQGTRLTVV.

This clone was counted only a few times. The CDR3 DNA is TGTGCCAGCAGCCGGGGACAGGTCCAAGAGACCCAGTACTTC. Residues: CASSRGQVQETQYF. The chain carries TRBV11-2 and TRBJ2-5, with TRBD1 identical over 8 bases. Germline CDR1 reads SGHAT; CDR2 reads FQNNGV. V was clipped by 5 bases and J by 1 base; unmatched bases: 3. The CDR3 is 14 amino acids.

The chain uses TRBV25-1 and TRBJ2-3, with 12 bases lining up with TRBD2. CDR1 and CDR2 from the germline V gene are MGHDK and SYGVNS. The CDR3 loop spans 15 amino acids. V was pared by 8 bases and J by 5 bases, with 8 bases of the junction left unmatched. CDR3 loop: CASGGPSGGVDTQYF. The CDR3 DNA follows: TGTGCCAGCGGAGGTCCTAGCGGGGGGGTAGATACGCAGTATTTT.

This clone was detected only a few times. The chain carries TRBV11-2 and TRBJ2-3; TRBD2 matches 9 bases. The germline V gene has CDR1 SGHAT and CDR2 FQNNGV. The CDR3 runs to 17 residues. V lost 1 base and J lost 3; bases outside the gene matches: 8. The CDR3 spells CASSLGVGAGGTDTQYF. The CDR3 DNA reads TGTGCCAGCAGCTTAGGGGTCGGCGCGGGGGGGACAGATACGCAGTATTTT.

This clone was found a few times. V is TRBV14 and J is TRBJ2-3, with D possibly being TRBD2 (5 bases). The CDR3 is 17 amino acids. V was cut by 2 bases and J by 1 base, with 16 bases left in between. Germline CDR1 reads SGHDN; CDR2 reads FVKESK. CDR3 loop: CASSQKYALRGTDTQYF. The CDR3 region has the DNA TGTGCCAGCAGCCAAAAGTATGCCTTGCGGGGCACAGATACGCAGTATTTT. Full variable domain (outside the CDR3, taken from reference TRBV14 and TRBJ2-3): EAGVTQFPSHSVIEKGQTVTLRCDPISGHDNLYWYRRVMGKEIKFLLHFVKESKQDESGMPNNRFLAERTGGTYSTLKVQPAELEDSGVYFCASSQKYALRGTDTQYFGPGTRLTVL.

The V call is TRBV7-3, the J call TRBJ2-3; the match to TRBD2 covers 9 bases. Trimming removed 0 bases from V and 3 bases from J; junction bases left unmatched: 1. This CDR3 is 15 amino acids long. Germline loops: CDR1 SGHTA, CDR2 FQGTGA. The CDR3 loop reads CASSLTSGSTDTQYF. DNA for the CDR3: TGTGCCAGCAGCTTAACTAGCGGGAGTACAGATACGCAGTATTTT.